This T cell receptor (beta chain) derives from a study of tumor-infiltrating lymphocytes in primary liver carcinoma (dated by TCRdb to the late 2010s). About the investigation overall: Of the five patients (three men and two women, aged 30 to 69 years), four had hepatocellular carcinoma and one had combined HCC and intrahepatic cholangiocarcinoma. To link TCRbeta repertoire diversity with the local molecular phenotype, the roughly 27 tumor region samples were profiled using Agilent mRNA microarrays. A total of 35 specimens from 5 patients underwent TCRbeta repertoire sequencing, comprising some 25 tumor regions, 5 adjacent noncancerous liver tissues and 5 peripheral blood samples. Tumors of the five patients were stage T1-T3 N0M0 with maximum diameters of about 4 to 10 cm. TCRbeta repertoire sequencing, expression microarrays and whole-exome sequencing were combined in the study across five regions of each liver tumor, with adjacent normal tissue and blood also included. Roughly 3.5 to 8 million productive TCRbeta reads were obtained per sample, and no significant difference in read depth was found between tissue types. Repertoires from technical replicates were highly reproducible, with mean shared-clone rates approximately 0.88 and correlation coefficients above 0.95.

On this clonotype: The target of this receptor is not known. Without the conserved terminal phenylalanine or tryptophan, this CDR3 likely stems from a read error. The DNA is omitted, as the CDR3 cannot be located on it reliably, and the CDR3 follows TCRdb's listing.

Total RNA and DNA were co-extracted from around 18-30 mg of bulk tissue with the AllPrep DNA/RNA mini kit, without cell sorting. Surgical resection was performed in China between late 2015 and early 2016 on about 5 patients with histopathologically diagnosed primary liver carcinoma. Patients had chronic HBV infection and were treatment-naive at sampling. Each tumor was sampled at five spatially separated regions: the tumor centre plus the superior, inferior, left-lateral and right-lateral poles. Histology showed that every tumor sample contained more than 80% viable tumor cells. Pieces of fresh tumor and adjacent tissue were cut in half, with one half kept in RNAlater at -80 degrees C and the other half sent for histology. Using a constant-region primer and ProtoScript II reverse transcriptase, TCRbeta-specific cDNA was reverse-transcribed from about 0.45 ug total RNA. Three nested multiplex PCR rounds, following a slightly modified ARM-PCR procedure, were used to build the TCRbeta libraries. Sample barcodes and Illumina adapters were added in a final 25-cycle PCR using Deep VentR polymerase. Before sequencing, amplicons between 200 and 500 bp were purified from gel using a QIAquick gel extraction kit. TCRbeta amplicons were sequenced on an Illumina HiSeq 2500 with 250-bp paired-end reads. Per the source publication's procedure: Trimmomatic v0.33 was used to quality-trim the reads, and FLASH v1.2.11 was used to merge paired reads so that full CDR3 sequences could be recovered. MiGEC v1.2.1b assigned V, D and J germline segments to the rearranged TCRbeta sequences. Clonotype statistics and Shannon-Wiener diversity indices were computed with VDJtools v1.0.0. Except for diversity analysis, only each sample's 250 most abundant clonotypes were used in subsequent analyses to reduce sampling bias. Through fastp at Q25 and MiXCR, TCRdb rebuilt clones from the public reads, retaining in-frame beta chains. Merged by CDR3 protein, the rows form single entries marked with the most common genes and DNA. TCRdb, not the authors, supplied the V and J calls. Across this sample there are roughly 70,000 distinct CDR3 sequences, with about two thirds seen only once. Of the sample, roughly two fifths falls within the top ten clones.

Beyond this particular receptor, the publication reports: Consistent with antigen-driven expansion, pairs of tumor regions showed higher repertoire overlap (mean around 36%) than either tumor-adjacent pairs (around 17%) or tumor-blood pairs (roughly 14%). Compared with blood, tumors had a significantly larger share of the repertoire taken up by the top 250 clones (p = 0.039). Because only the TCR beta chain was sequenced and unpaired alpha chains were not captured, true repertoire diversity is likely underestimated. With just a few patients in the study, the authors point out that the findings should be validated in a larger study. Since the samples were bulk and unsorted, there was no way to compare CD4+ and CD8+ T cell repertoires. Just about 7-25% of top clones turned up in all five regions of a tumor, which suggests spatial heterogeneity among tumor-infiltrating T cells.

Sequences were obtained from liver tumor tissue from sampling region 4. Sample cell subset or site, as interpreted from the label and publication: tumor region T4, right-lateral pole. This receptor was obtained from a man aged 35-49 years with primary liver carcinoma and hepatitis B virus infection.

The CDR3 here reads CASSLCRLVSEEFL. The chain joins TRBV11-2 to TRBJ2-1; TRBD2 reflects the table's D call only, with no check against the DNA. CDR1 is given as SGHAT and CDR2 as FQNNGV, both from the germline V gene. The CDR3 comprises 14 residues, both ends counted.